This T cell receptor (beta chain) derives from a study of T-cell memory formation after mild COVID-19. A single record per CDR3 protein comes from TCRdb applying MiXCR to the 5' RACE reads. The data contain 120,000 or so distinct CDR3 sequences, over 15% of them singletons. This clonotype has just a few counts. Material for sequencing was PBMCs or a T cell subset sorted from them (not recorded which). The sequence derives from a man aged 18-30 years who had mild COVID-19 (a few samples of this study predate the infection). Cell type and time point are not known.

Here the CDR3 DNA reads TGCAGTCCTCGGTGGGACCCCTACAATGAGCAGTTCTTC. Residues: CSPRWDPYNEQFF. The chain employs TRBV20-1 and TRBJ2-1; D tentatively fits TRBD1 or TRBD2 (5 bases each). CDR3 size: 13 residues. Germline-derived CDR1 and CDR2 are DFQATT and SNEGSKA (reference sequence). The germline V and J ends were trimmed by 8 bases and 2 bases, with 13 bases remaining between them.